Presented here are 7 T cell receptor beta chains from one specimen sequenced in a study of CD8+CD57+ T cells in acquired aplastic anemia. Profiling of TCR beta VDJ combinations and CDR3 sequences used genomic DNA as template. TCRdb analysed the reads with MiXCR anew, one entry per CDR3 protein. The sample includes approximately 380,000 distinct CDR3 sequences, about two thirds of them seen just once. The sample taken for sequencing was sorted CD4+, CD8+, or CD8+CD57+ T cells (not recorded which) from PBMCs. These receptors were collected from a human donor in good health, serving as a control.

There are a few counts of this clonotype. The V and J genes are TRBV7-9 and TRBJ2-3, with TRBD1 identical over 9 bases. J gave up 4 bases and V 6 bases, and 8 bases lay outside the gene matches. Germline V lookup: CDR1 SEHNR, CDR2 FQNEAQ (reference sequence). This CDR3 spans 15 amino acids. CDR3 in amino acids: CASRPGTGKADTQYF. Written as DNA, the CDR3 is TGTGCCAGCAGGCCCGGGACAGGGAAAGCAGATACGCAGTATTTT.

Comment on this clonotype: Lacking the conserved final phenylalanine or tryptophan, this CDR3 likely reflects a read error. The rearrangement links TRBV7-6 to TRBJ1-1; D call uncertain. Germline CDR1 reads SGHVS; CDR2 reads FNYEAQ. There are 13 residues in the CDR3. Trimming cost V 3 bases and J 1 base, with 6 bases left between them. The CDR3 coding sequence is TGTGCCAGCAGCTTGTCGGGGAACACTGAAGCTTTCCTT. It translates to CASSLSGNTEAFL.

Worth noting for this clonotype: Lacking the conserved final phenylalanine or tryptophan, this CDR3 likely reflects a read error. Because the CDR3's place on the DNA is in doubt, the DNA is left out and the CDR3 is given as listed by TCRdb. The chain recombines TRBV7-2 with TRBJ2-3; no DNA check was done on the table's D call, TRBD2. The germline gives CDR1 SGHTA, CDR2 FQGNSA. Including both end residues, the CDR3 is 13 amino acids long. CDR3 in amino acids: CASSLAGRHTDTQ.

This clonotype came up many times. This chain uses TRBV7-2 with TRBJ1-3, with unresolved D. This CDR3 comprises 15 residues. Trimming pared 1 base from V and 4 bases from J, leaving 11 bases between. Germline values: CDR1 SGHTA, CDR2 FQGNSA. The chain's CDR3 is CASSLEPQRGNTIYF. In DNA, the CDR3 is TGTGCCAGCAGCTTAGAACCCCAAAGAGGAAACACCATATATTTT. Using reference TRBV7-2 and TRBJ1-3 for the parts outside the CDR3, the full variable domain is GAGVSQSPSNKVTEKGKDVELRCDPISGHTALYWYRQSLGQGLEFLIYFQGNSAPDKSGLPSDRFSAERTGGSVSTLTIQRTQQEDSAVYLCASSLEPQRGNTIYFGEGSWLTVV.

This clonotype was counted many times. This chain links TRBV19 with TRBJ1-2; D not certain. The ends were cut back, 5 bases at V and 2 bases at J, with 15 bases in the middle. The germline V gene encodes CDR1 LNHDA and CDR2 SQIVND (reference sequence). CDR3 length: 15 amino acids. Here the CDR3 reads CASSSTAVGNYGYTF. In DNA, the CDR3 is TGTGCCAGTAGTTCCACAGCTGTCGGCAACTATGGCTACACCTTC.

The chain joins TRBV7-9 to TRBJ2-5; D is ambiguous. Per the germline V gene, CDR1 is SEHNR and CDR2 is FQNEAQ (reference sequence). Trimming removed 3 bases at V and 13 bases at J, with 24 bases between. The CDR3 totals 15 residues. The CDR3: CASSFYRLPYGYPYF. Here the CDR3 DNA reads TGTGCCAGCAGCTTCTACCGCCTGCCATATGGCTACCCGTACTTC.

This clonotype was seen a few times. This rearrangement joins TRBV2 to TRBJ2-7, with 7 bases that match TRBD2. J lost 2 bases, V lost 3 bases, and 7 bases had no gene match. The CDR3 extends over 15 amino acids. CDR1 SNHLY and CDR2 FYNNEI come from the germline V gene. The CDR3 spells CASSDIPGRAYEQYF. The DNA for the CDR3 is TGTGCCAGCAGTGATATCCCAGGGAGGGCCTACGAGCAGTACTTC.